This TCR beta chain came from a study of STAT5B mutations in CD4+ large granular lymphocyte leukemia. With respect to this clone: What it binds is not known.

The CDR3 length is 13 residues. Germline values: CDR1 SGHRS, CDR2 YFSETQ. Between the trimmed V and J ends, which lost 3 bases and 3 bases, there was a span of 9 bases. Overall study findings and caveats: Top patient clones used TRBV06 genes more often: 8/27 versus 2/35 in controls. Without putative leukemic clones, patient CD4-sorted repertoires remained more clonal than healthy CD4+ repertoires.

Only in-frame clones appear in the TCRdb table, and some are missing; sequencing was by immunoSEQ multiplex PCR. The table lists 30,000 or so clones, roughly 77% of them singletons. This clonotype originated in a human donor in good health. This chain uses TRBV5-1 with TRBJ1-1, with D uncertain. The specimen sequenced was CD4+ T cells from blood buffy coats. The CDR3 loop reads CASSSLGDTEAFF. The CDR3 nucleotides read TGCGCCAGCAGCTCCCTCGGGGACACTGAAGCTTTCTTT.